The rows below give T cell receptor beta chains drawn from one sample of a study of identical twins. Using its own MiXCR run on the 5' RACE reads, TCRdb lists one record per CDR3 protein. The repertoire holds about 450,000 distinct CDR3 sequences, 18% seen once, with approximately 12% in the top ten. Source material: naive T cells sorted from blood. These TCRs come from a man aged 50 to 59 in good health. The CDR3 runs from the conserved cysteine through the conserved F or W. A D gene is named only where the DNA matches it firmly. Where a row states a size, it is once, few, many or the class of an expanded clone; other rows omit it.

clone_size,v_call,j_call,d_call,cdr3_aa,cdr3_nt
NA,TRBV6-5,TRBJ2-7,TRBD1,CASSSLRTGFYEQYF,TGTGCCAGCAGTTCCCTCAGGACAGGGTTCTACGAGCAGTACTTC
NA,TRBV4-2,TRBJ1-1,NA,CASSQGSGPGGAEAFF,TGTGCCAGCAGCCAAGGATCCGGGCCCGGGGGGGCTGAAGCTTTCTTT
NA,TRBV20-1,TRBJ1-2,TRBD1,CSARGTAANYGYTF,TGCAGTGCTAGGGGGACAGCTGCTAACTATGGCTACACCTTC
NA,TRBV27,TRBJ2-7,NA,CASSLTPDYEQYF,TGTGCCAGCTCCCTAACACCGGATTACGAGCAGTACTTC
NA,TRBV6-1,TRBJ1-2,NA,CAREVNSRTNYGYTF,TGTGCTAGGGAGGTGAACAGCCGGACTAACTATGGCTACACCTTC
NA,TRBV20-1,TRBJ2-7,TRBD1,CSARVGQVYEQYF,TGCAGTGCTAGGGTTGGACAGGTCTACGAGCAGTACTTC
NA,TRBV3-1,TRBJ2-1,TRBD2,CASSQATGTSGSNEQFF,TGTGCCAGCAGCCAAGCTACCGGGACTAGCGGGAGCAATGAGCAGTTCTTC
NA,TRBV19,TRBJ2-1,TRBD2,CASSILAGVLYNEQFF,TGTGCCAGTAGTATACTAGCGGGAGTCCTATACAATGAGCAGTTCTTC
few,TRBV29-1,TRBJ1-1,TRBD1,CSAKTGWNTEAFF,TGCAGCGCCAAGACAGGGTGGAACACTGAAGCTTTCTTT
few,TRBV4-3,TRBJ2-5,TRBD2,CASSQDRRGGMETQYF,TGCGCCAGCAGCCAAGATCGACGGGGGGGTATGGAGACCCAGTACTTC
NA,TRBV7-6,TRBJ1-2,TRBD1,CASSLGQGLTGYTF,TGTGCCAGCAGCTTAGGACAGGGCCTGACCGGCTACACCTTC
few,TRBV12-3/TRBV12-4,TRBJ2-1,NA,CASGASGEYNEQFF,TGTGCCAGCGGCGCCTCTGGGGAATACAATGAGCAGTTCTTC
few,TRBV29-1,TRBJ1-6,NA,CSVAPGPDSPLHF,TGCAGCGTTGCTCCAGGGCCAGATTCACCCCTCCACTTT
NA,TRBV4-1,TRBJ1-3,TRBD1,CASSLGDSSGNTIYF,TGCGCCAGCAGCCTCGGGGACAGCTCTGGAAACACCATATATTTT
few,TRBV20-1,TRBJ1-5,TRBD1,CSASQGAHQPQHF,TGCAGTGCGTCGCAGGGGGCCCATCAGCCCCAGCATTTT
few,TRBV13,TRBJ2-1,TRBD2,CASSVGLVPNEQFF,TGTGCCAGCAGCGTCGGACTAGTGCCGAATGAGCAGTTCTTC
many,TRBV10-3,TRBJ1-2,NA,CAISEDPGGYGYTF,TGTGCCATCAGTGAGGACCCCGGTGGCTATGGCTACACCTTC
few,TRBV12-3/TRBV12-4,TRBJ2-7,NA,CASSSLIVKQYF,TGTGCCAGCAGTAGCCTTATTGTGAAGCAGTACTTC
few,TRBV7-3,TRBJ2-7,NA,CASSLTGTSSEQYF,TGTGCCAGCAGCTTAACGGGGACCTCCTCCGAGCAGTACTTC
many,TRBV20-1,TRBJ2-7,TRBD2,CSASAGAYEQYF,TGCAGTGCTAGTGCGGGAGCTTACGAGCAGTACTTC
NA,TRBV3-1,TRBJ1-2,TRBD1,CASSSKRDSFSYGYTF,TGTGCCAGCAGCTCGAAAAGGGACAGCTTTTCCTATGGCTACACCTTC
NA,TRBV6-2/TRBV6-3,TRBJ2-1,TRBD1,CASSNPGQITYNEQFF,TGTGCCAGCAGTAATCCGGGACAGATTACCTACAATGAGCAGTTCTTC
NA,TRBV28,TRBJ2-5,TRBD1,CASSPTGFVQETQYF,TGTGCCAGCAGCCCGACAGGGTTTGTCCAAGAGACCCAGTACTTC
many,TRBV28,TRBJ2-1,TRBD2,CASSPRGGRAYNEQFF,TGTGCCAGCAGTCCCCGTGGCGGGAGGGCCTACAATGAGCAGTTCTTC
many,TRBV13,TRBJ2-7,TRBD1,CASSSRDREYNPYEQYF,TGTGCCAGCAGTTCACGGGACAGGGAGTATAACCCGTACGAGCAGTACTTC
few,TRBV7-2,TRBJ2-1,NA,CASSLDRAAYNEQFF,TGTGCCAGCAGCTTAGACAGGGCGGCCTACAATGAGCAGTTCTTC
NA,TRBV7-2,TRBJ2-5,NA,CASSKTGFETQYF,TGTGCCAGCAGCAAAACAGGGTTTGAGACCCAGTACTTC
NA,TRBV14,TRBJ2-3,NA,CASSQVGVWGTDTQYF,TGTGCCAGCAGCCAAGTCGGGGTTTGGGGCACAGATACGCAGTATTTT
many,TRBV5-1,TRBJ2-7,NA,CASSFGRINRDGQYEQYF,TGCGCCAGCAGCTTCGGGCGTATTAACCGGGACGGCCAATACGAGCAGTACTTC
once,TRBV7-8,TRBJ2-1,NA,CASSFRPDNEQFF,TGTGCCAGCAGCTTCCGCCCGGACAATGAGCAGTTCTTC
NA,TRBV20-1,TRBJ1-1,NA,CSATLGRLGTEAFF,TGCAGTGCTACGCTTGGGCGGCTGGGCACTGAAGCTTTCTTT
many,TRBV25-1,TRBJ1-6,NA,CASTPTGNSPLHF,TGTGCCAGCACCCCAACGGGGAATTCACCCCTCCACTTT
NA,TRBV5-1,TRBJ1-4,NA,CASSDLSGGEKLFF,TGCGCCAGCAGCGACCTATCGGGGGGAGAAAAACTGTTTTTT
few,TRBV29-1,TRBJ1-6,NA,CSVVSNNSPLHF,TGCAGCGTGGTTTCGAATAATTCACCCCTCCACTTT
once,TRBV7-2,TRBJ2-3,TRBD2,CASSFGLAGGLGTDTQYF,TGTGCCAGCAGCTTTGGGCTAGCGGGGGGGCTGGGCACAGATACGCAGTATTTT
NA,TRBV28,TRBJ1-4,TRBD1,CASSLRTGPATNEKLFF,TGTGCCAGCAGTCTGCGGACAGGGCCTGCAACTAATGAAAAACTGTTTTTT
NA,TRBV20-1,TRBJ2-7,TRBD1,CSARTGTGIHEQYF,TGCAGTGCCCGGACCGGGACAGGGATCCACGAGCAGTACTTC
few,TRBV20-1,TRBJ2-1,NA,CSARSLIARGDSSYNEQFF,TGCAGTGCTAGAAGTCTCATAGCGAGGGGGGACTCCTCCTACAATGAGCAGTTCTTC
NA,TRBV4-2,TRBJ2-2,TRBD2,CASSQESSGIDTGELFF,TGTGCCAGCAGCCAAGAGAGTAGCGGGATTGACACCGGGGAGCTGTTTTTT
many,TRBV27,TRBJ2-3,NA,CASGFYGSGTDTQYF,TGTGCCAGCGGATTCTACGGGAGTGGCACAGATACGCAGTATTTT
once,TRBV3-1,TRBJ1-2,NA,CASSPDTGVYGYTF,TGTGCCAGCAGCCCGGATACAGGAGTCTATGGCTACACCTTC
many,TRBV5-5,TRBJ2-5,NA,CASSFVGQETQYF,TGTGCCAGCAGCTTTGTCGGACAAGAGACCCAGTACTTC
NA,TRBV18,TRBJ1-1,NA,CASSPGGNIPLHYTEAFF,TGTGCCAGCTCACCAGGGGGCAATATCCCCCTTCACTACACTGAAGCTTTCTTT
NA,TRBV5-6,TRBJ2-7,TRBD1,CASRSRTGLKGAYYEQYF,TGTGCCAGCAGGTCACGGACAGGCCTTAAGGGGGCTTATTACGAGCAGTACTTC
few,TRBV15,TRBJ2-7,NA,CATSGTMGIYEQYF,TGTGCCACATCCGGCACCATGGGAATCTACGAGCAGTACTTC
NA,TRBV6-1,TRBJ2-3,TRBD2,CASSRGTSGSLGDTQYF,TGTGCCAGCAGTCGGGGAACTAGCGGGAGCCTTGGAGATACGCAGTATTTT
many,TRBV24-1,TRBJ2-5,NA,CATSDLPGTSQETQYF,TGTGCCACCAGTGATTTGCCAGGAACTTCACAAGAGACCCAGTACTTC
NA,TRBV28,TRBJ1-2,NA,CASSLTRGTHGYTF,TGTGCCAGCAGTTTAACGAGGGGTACGCATGGCTACACCTTC